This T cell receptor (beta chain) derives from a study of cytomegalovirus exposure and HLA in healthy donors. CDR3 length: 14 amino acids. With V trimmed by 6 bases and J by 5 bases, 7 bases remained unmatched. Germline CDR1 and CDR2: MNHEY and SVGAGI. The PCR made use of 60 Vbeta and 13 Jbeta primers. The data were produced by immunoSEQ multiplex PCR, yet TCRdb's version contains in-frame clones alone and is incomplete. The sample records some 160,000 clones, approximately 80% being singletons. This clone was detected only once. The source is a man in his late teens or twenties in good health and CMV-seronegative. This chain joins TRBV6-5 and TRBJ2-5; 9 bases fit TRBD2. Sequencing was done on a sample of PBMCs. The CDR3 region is CASRRRGGRETQYF. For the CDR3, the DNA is TGTGCCAGCAGACGGCGGGGGGGCCGTGAGACCCAGTACTTC.